This T cell receptor beta chain is from a study of neurological immune-mediated disorders. The length of the CDR3 is 14 residues. The germline V gene has CDR1 DFQATT and CDR2 SNEGSKA (reference sequence). V lost 4 bases to trimming and J lost 2 bases; unmatched junction nucleotides: 4. TCRdb redid the calling of the 5' RACE reads with MiXCR, one entry per CDR3 protein. Altogether just over 30,000 distinct CDR3 sequences are present, around 4% being singletons, with the ten largest covering more than 20%. The sample holds many counts of this clonotype. Libraries from sorted cells each used approximately 1 million CD4+ or CD8+ T cells.

The sample comprised CD4+ T cells from blood. This clonotype was obtained from a woman aged 40 to 50 in good health. J is TRBJ2-3 and V is TRBV20-1, with TRBD2 matching over 9 bases. The CDR3, as DNA: TGCAGTGCTAAGCGGGGGGTCCCCACAGATACGCAGTATTTT. It encodes CSAKRGVPTDTQYF.